The sequence of this T cell receptor (delta chain) was determined in a study of γδ T cells in repeated Plasmodium falciparum infection. Study as a whole: Samples were taken at baseline, before some infections, and 21 days after each.

Sequencing covered both gamma and delta TCR chains per sample. TCRdb re-processed the multiplex PCR reads using CATT. The sample has around 50,000 delta-chain clones, around 1.5% seen once. This clone was seen a few times. This DNA translates differently at residue 10 from the TCRdb protein, which is that of a much larger clone; a read error is likely, and the protein shown is the DNA's own translation. This receptor was taken from a pool of human donors (malaria-infected and uninfected, not separated). The sequencing input was gamma-delta T cells from blood.

The CDR3 DNA follows: TGTGCTCTTGGGGAACTGAGGGATACGTGTACCGATAAACTCATCTTT. Translated, it gives CALGELRDTCTDKLIF. The V gene is TRDV1, the J gene TRDJ1; 8 positions agree with TRDD3. Germline V CDR1 and CDR2: TSWWSYY, QGS. The CDR3 totals 16 residues. The V gene end was trimmed by 0 bases and the J gene end by 2 bases; junction bases not matched to a gene: 5.